The 17 T cell receptor beta chains presented below share a single source sample, sequenced in a study of blood T cell repertoires in COVID-19. Some clones are missing from TCRdb's copy, which holds only in-frame ones; the method was immunoSEQ multiplex PCR. The sample holds 100,000 or so clones, less than 90% seen once. The sequenced sample was peripheral blood. All receptors derive from a man in his 70s with active or convalescent COVID-19.

This clone has only a few counts. The chain employs TRBV21-1 and TRBJ1-1. TRBV21-1 is labeled a pseudogene. The CDR3 totals 18 residues. The CDR3, as DNA: TGTGCCAGCAGCGCACCCGCGGGGGGAGATTCCATGAACACTGAAGCTTTCTTT. It specifies CASSAPAGGDSMNTEAFF.

The rearrangement uses TRBV3-1 (or the pseudogene TRBV3-2) and TRBJ2-1, with 9 bases matching TRBD1. J lost 4 bases, V lost 4 bases, and 5 bases had no gene match. The CDR3 has 15 residues. The germline V gene has CDR1 LGHDT and CDR2 YNNKEL (reference sequence). The CDR3 DNA reads as TGTGCCAGCAGCCCGGACAGGGGCGAATACAATGAGCAGTTCTTC. Protein sequence: CASSPDRGEYNEQFF.

Of note for this clone: This same CDR3 is encoded by further DNA sequences in the sample. The J gene is TRBJ1-5, the V gene TRBV6-5; 7 bases match TRBD1. Unmatched junction bases numbered 4, after V lost 6 bases and J lost 2 bases. The CDR3 contains 14 residues. Germline assignment: CDR1 MNHEY and CDR2 SVGAGI. CDR3 coding DNA: TGTGCCAGCAGACAAACAGGGGGCAATCAGCCCCAGCATTTT. Encoded protein: CASRQTGGNQPQHF.

This clone was counted between two and nine times. This rearrangement joins TRBV7-2 to TRBJ2-5, with unresolved D. The CDR3 sequence is 14 residues long. In germline, CDR1 is SGHTA, CDR2 FQGNSA. The V and J ends lost 0 bases and 5 bases respectively, with 10 bases between them. CDR3 DNA: TGTGCCAGCAGCTTAGCGGGTAGCCGGGAGACCCAGTACTTC. It codes for CASSLAGSRETQYF.

This clone was counted a single time. The CDR3 loop is CSASIGGALAQPQHF. The CDR3 bases are TGCAGTGCTAGTATCGGGGGGGCCCTCGCCCAGCCCCAGCATTTT. The chain carries TRBV20-1 and TRBJ1-5; TRBD1 is a possible D gene (6 bases). The CDR3 is made up of 15 amino acids. The V gene's germline CDR1 is DFQATT and CDR2 SNEGSKA (reference sequence). Trimming cost V 3 bases and J 7 bases, with 19 bases left between them.

The J gene is TRBJ1-1, the V gene TRBV12-3 or TRBV12-4, with D perhaps matching TRBD1 (5 bases). The ends were cut back, 6 bases at V and 1 base at J, with 9 bases in the middle. The CDR3 covers 13 residues. The CDR3 DNA is TGTGCCAGCAGATTAACAGGGAACACTGAAGCTTTCTTT. Translation gives CASRLTGNTEAFF.

The V call is TRBV28, the J call TRBJ2-1; tentatively, D is TRBD2 (5 bases). Germline-derived CDR1 and CDR2 are MDHEN and SYDVKM. Trimming shortened V by 6 bases and J by 8 bases, and 20 bases separated the two germline ends. The CDR3 covers 15 residues. CDR3 coding DNA: TGTGCCAGCAGCCCCTACCGTCGAGGAGGCGATGAGCAGTTCTTC. Translation gives CASSPYRRGGDEQFF.

The chain links TRBV2 to TRBJ1-1; D may be TRBD1 (5 bases). The germline CDR1 and CDR2 sequences are SNHLY and FYNNEI. V was cut by 6 bases and J by 0 bases, with 11 bases left in between. The CDR3 contains 14 residues. As DNA, the CDR3 is TGTGCCAGCAGAGGCAGGGTGATGAACACTGAAGCTTTCTTT. It is translated as CASRGRVMNTEAFF. Full variable domain (rest looked up from reference TRBV2 and TRBJ1-1): EPEVTQTPSHQVTQMGQEVILRCVPISNHLYFYWYRQILGQKVEFLVSFYNNEISEKSEIFDDQFSVERPDGSNFTLKIRSTKLEDSAMYFCASRGRVMNTEAFFGQGTRLTVV.

The chain joins TRBV2 to TRBJ1-2; unclear D gene. V dropped 7 bases and J dropped 0 bases, with 9 bases sitting between them. The CDR3 sequence is 13 residues long. Germline CDR1 is SNHLY and CDR2 is FYNNEI. The DNA of the CDR3 is TGTGCCAGCATGACACAAGCTAACTATGGCTACACCTTC. Protein product: CASMTQANYGYTF.

The chain recombines TRBV10-3 with TRBJ2-2; tentatively, D is TRBD1 (5 bases). CDR1 and CDR2 from the germline V gene are ENHRY and SYGVKD. The CDR3 consists of 15 residues. The V end lost 2 bases, the J end lost 1 base, and 8 bases lay between the germline ends. The CDR3 loop is CAISENDRNTGELFF. Here the CDR3 DNA reads TGTGCCATCAGTGAGAACGACAGGAACACCGGGGAGCTGTTTTTT.

This chain joins TRBV30 and TRBJ2-6, with a weak D call TRBD1 (5 bases). Germline V gives CDR1 GTSNPN, CDR2 SVGIG (reference sequence). The CDR3 contains 14 residues. The germline V and J ends were trimmed by 0 bases and 3 bases, with 6 bases remaining between them. The CDR3 DNA reads TGTGCCTGGAGTGTAACAGGTGGGGCCAACGTCCTGACTTTC. Its protein product is CAWSVTGGANVLTF.

This chain connects TRBV19 to TRBJ1-5; possible D gene TRBD1, 5 bases. Germline CDR1 reads LNHDA; CDR2 reads SQIVND (reference sequence). V was shortened by 8 bases and J by 2 bases, with 16 bases between the two germline ends. This CDR3 contains 15 residues. The CDR3 here is CASLSTGVGNQPQHF. The CDR3 DNA follows: TGTGCCAGTCTGAGTACGGGGGTTGGCAATCAGCCCCAGCATTTT.

The chain links TRBV19 to TRBJ1-1; D is ambiguous. The CDR3 is 13 amino acids. Germline CDR1 and CDR2: LNHDA and SQIVND (reference sequence). With 7 bases removed from V and 1 base from J, the gap between germline ends came to 10 bases. The CDR3 DNA reads TGTGCCAGTAATTTAAGACAGAACACTGAAGCTTTCTTT. Translating gives CASNLRQNTEAFF.

The chain has TRBV6-5 and TRBJ1-2, with D maybe TRBD1 (5 bases). The CDR3 length is 12 residues. Germline V gene data show CDR1 as MNHEY and CDR2 as SVGAGI. Trimming left V 8 bases short and J 3 bases short, with 10 bases between. The DNA for the CDR3 is TGTGCCAGCTGGCAGGGCGACTATGGCTACACCTTC. It encodes CASWQGDYGYTF.

About this clone: The junction differs from germline at one of its ends, possibly a read error. CDR3 residues: CASSQGTSGFNEQLF. The CDR3, as DNA: TGTGCCAGCAGCCAAGGGACTAGCGGGTTCAATGAGCAGCTCTTC. The gene calls are TRBV3-1 (or the pseudogene TRBV3-2) and TRBJ2-1; 11 bases fit TRBD2. The germline gives CDR1 LGHDT, CDR2 YNNKEL (reference sequence). The CDR3 runs to 15 residues.

The gene calls are TRBV6-5 and TRBJ1-6, with D unclear. Trimming took off 9 bases at V and 0 bases at J, with 12 bases between the two ends. This CDR3 is built from 15 residues. CDR1 and CDR2 (germline): MNHEY, SVGAGI. CDR3 sequence (DNA): TGTGCCAGTAGAGACACCGTCTCCTATAATTCACCCCTCCACTTT. Encoded protein: CASRDTVSYNSPLHF.

The rearrangement uses TRBV18 and TRBJ2-5; a possible D gene is TRBD1 (5 bases). CDR1 is KGHSH, CDR2 LQKENI, per germline. This CDR3 spans 14 amino acids. V lost 3 bases and J lost 1, with 9 bases in between. CDR3 protein: CASSPLDSQETQYF. For the CDR3, the DNA is TGTGCCAGCTCACCCCTTGACAGCCAAGAGACCCAGTACTTC.